The entry below gives a single T cell receptor (beta chain) sequence along with its context. CDR3 length: 15 amino acids. The germline V gene encodes CDR1 MNHNY and CDR2 SVGAGI (reference sequence). V dropped 0 bases and J dropped 3 bases, with 10 bases sitting between them. Sequencing used immunoSEQ multiplex PCR; TCRdb keeps in-frame clones, though not all of them. The data show hundreds of thousands of clones, around 87% seen once. The data stem from a study of shared T cell receptors in the human thymus. These same data were also listed under a study on human thymus T cells. That study reports: The donors were infants in Finland with congenital heart defects, otherwise immunologically healthy. In corrective heart surgery, resections were taken, and these provided the thymus tissue. V and J genes seemed to be used with bias in thymic and blood repertoires.

Sequenced material: thymocytes. The receptor was isolated from a boy in the first two years of life with a congenital heart defect. This chain joins TRBV6-6 and TRBJ2-3; the D is unclear. The CDR3 region has the DNA TGTGCCAGCAGTTACTCGATGGGCAGGACAGATACGCAGTATTTT. It codes for CASSYSMGRTDTQYF.